Below, 5 T cell receptor beta chains from the same sample are listed, as sequenced in a study of blood T cell repertoires in COVID-19. Here immunoSEQ multiplex PCR was the method, and the copy in TCRdb shows in-frame clones only, minus some. This sample carries roughly 150,000 clones, 65% to 85% of them seen once, and the ten largest clones take about 5.3%. Sequencing was performed on PBMCs or T cells enriched from blood (not recorded which). The source is a woman aged 40 to 49 with acute COVID-19.

This clone was observed once. The chain has TRBV29-1 and TRBJ1-1; tentatively, D is TRBD1 (6 bases). Germline V gene data show CDR1 as SQVTM and CDR2 as ANQGSEA. This CDR3 contains 12 residues. Trimming left V 5 bases short and J 1 base short, with 8 bases between. The chain's CDR3 is CSVSGENTEAFF. CDR3 bases: TGCAGCGTTTCAGGGGAGAACACTGAAGCTTTCTTT.

Here the CDR3 reads CASGPPGGYEQYF. The DNA for the CDR3 is TGTGCTAGTGGTCCCCCGGGGGGCTACGAGCAGTACTTC. This rearrangement joins TRBV12-5 to TRBJ2-7, with 7 bases fitting TRBD2. The CDR3 contains 13 residues. The ends lost 5 bases at V and 3 bases at J; junction bases unmatched: 4. The germline V gene encodes CDR1 LGHNT and CDR2 FRNRAP.

The rearrangement links TRBV5-6 to TRBJ2-1; D is unclear. Germline values: CDR1 SGHDT, CDR2 YYEEEE. The CDR3 covers 16 residues. The V end lost 0 bases, the J end lost 0 bases, and 10 bases lay between the germline ends. CDR3 protein: CASSLVMSPSYNEQFF. As DNA, the CDR3 is TGTGCCAGCAGCTTGGTTATGTCCCCCTCCTACAATGAGCAGTTCTTC. Filled out from reference TRBV5-6 and TRBJ2-1, the complete variable domain reads DAGVTQSPTHLIKTRGQQVTLRCSPKSGHDTVSWYQQALGQGPQFIFQYYEEEERQRGNFPDRFSGHQFPNYSSELNVNALLLGDSALYLCASSLVMSPSYNEQFFGPGTRLTVL.

The chain carries TRBV4-2 and TRBJ2-1, with D possibly being TRBD2 (6 bases). The CDR3 runs to 16 residues. V was clipped by 4 bases and J by 6 bases, with 19 bases between them. Germline V lookup: CDR1 LGHNA, CDR2 YNFKEQ. CDR3 DNA: TGTGCCAGCAGCCCTAGCGAAACGGAACCTGGCAATGAGCAGTTCTTC. The encoded protein is CASSPSETEPGNEQFF.

This clone was seen at least ten times. This chain uses TRBV12-3 or TRBV12-4 with TRBJ1-3, with TRBD1 matching over 10 bases. The CDR3 runs to 13 residues. The J segment lost 8 bases and the V segment lost 6 bases, leaving 4 bases of the junction unmatched. The CDR3 loop is CASSLGQGDTIYF. Here the CDR3 DNA reads TGTGCCAGCAGCCTTGGACAGGGGGACACCATATATTTT.